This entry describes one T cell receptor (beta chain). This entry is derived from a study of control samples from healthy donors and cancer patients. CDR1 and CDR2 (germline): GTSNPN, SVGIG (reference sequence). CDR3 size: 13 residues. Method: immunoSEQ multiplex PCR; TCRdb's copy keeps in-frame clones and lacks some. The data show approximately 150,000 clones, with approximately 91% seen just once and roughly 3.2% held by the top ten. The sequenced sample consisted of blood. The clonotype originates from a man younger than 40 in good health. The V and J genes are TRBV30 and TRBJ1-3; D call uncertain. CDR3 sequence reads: CATTASSGNTIYF. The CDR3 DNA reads TGTGCAACCACAGCGTCCTCTGGAAACACCATATATTTT.